This T cell receptor beta chain was identified during a study of cytomegalovirus exposure and HLA in healthy donors. Study-wide background: Early on, a data release was issued that held 65 million to 100 million unique TCRs from HLA-typed donors. Whole-study results and caveats: The HLA-A and HLA-B alleles of most subjects were reportedly predicted accurately from TCR beta sequences. DRB1 had the most TCR associations and HLA-C the fewest, a later analysis found, with rates varying by HLA locus. The listing of about 150 TCR beta chains classed them as cytomegalovirus-associated.

Details on this clone: The antigen is not known.

V dropped 8 bases and J dropped 5; count of bases not matched to a gene: 9. This CDR3 has 15 residues. Germline CDR1 is MNHNY and CDR2 is SVGAGI (reference sequence). This PCR relied on a set of 60 Vbeta primers and 13 Jbeta primers. TCRdb's copy holds only in-frame clones and misses some; the assay was immunoSEQ multiplex PCR. The repertoire holds approximately 50,000 clones, around three quarters seen once, with approximately 7.6% in the top ten. The sequence was obtained from a man aged 30 to 39 in good health and CMV-seropositive. This sequence joins TRBV6-6 and TRBJ2-5, with 12 bases fitting TRBD1. Source material: PBMCs. CDR3 residues: CASGDSGQGAETQYF. The CDR3 DNA is TGTGCCAGCGGAGACTCGGGACAGGGGGCCGAGACCCAGTACTTC.